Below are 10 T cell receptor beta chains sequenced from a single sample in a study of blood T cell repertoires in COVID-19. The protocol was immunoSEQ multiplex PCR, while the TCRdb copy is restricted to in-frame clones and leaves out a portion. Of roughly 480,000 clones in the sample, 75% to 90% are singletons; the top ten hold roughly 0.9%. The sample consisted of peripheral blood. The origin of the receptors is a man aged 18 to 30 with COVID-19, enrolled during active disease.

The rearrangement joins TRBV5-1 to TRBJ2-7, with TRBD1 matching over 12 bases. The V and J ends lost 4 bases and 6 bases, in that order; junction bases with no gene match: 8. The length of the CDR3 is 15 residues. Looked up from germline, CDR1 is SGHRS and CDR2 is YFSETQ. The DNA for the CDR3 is TGCGCCAGCAGCCAAACCGGGACAGGGGGCCCCGAGCAGTACTTC. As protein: CASSQTGTGGPEQYF.

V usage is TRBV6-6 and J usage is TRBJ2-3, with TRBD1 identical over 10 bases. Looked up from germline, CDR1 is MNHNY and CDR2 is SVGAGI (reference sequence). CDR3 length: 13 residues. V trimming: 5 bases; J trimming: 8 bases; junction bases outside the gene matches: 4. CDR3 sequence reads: CASSRGTGATQYF. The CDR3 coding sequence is TGTGCCAGCAGTCGCGGGACAGGGGCTACGCAGTATTTT.

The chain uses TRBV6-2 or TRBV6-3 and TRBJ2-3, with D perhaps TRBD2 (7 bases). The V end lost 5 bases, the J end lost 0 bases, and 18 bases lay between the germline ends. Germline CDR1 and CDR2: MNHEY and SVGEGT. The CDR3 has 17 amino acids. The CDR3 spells CASSTIPGGLSTDTQYF. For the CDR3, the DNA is TGTGCCAGCAGTACCATACCGGGGGGCCTTAGCACAGATACGCAGTATTTT.

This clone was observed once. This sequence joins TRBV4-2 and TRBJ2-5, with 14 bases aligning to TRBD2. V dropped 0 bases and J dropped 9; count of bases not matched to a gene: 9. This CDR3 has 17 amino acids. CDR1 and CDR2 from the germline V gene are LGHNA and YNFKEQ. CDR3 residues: CASSQDVGTSGGSAQYF. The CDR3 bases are TGTGCCAGCAGCCAAGATGTTGGGACTAGCGGGGGTTCAGCCCAGTACTTC.

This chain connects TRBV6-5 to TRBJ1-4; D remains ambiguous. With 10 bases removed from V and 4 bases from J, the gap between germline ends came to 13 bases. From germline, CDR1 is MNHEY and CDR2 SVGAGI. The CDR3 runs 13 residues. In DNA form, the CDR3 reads TGTGCCACTGGTCCACAGATTAATGAAAAACTGTTTTTT. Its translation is CATGPQINEKLFF.

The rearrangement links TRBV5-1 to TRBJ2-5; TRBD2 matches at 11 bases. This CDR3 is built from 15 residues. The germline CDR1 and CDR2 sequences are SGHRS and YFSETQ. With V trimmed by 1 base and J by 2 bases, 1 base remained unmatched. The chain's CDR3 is CASSLTSGGQETQYF. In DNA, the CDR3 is TGCGCCAGCAGCTTGACTAGCGGGGGACAAGAGACCCAGTACTTC.

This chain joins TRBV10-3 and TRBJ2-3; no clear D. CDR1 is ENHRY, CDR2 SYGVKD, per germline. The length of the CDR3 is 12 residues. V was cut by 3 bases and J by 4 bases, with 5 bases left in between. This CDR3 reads CAISERADTQYF. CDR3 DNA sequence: TGTGCCATCAGTGAACGGGCAGATACGCAGTATTTT.

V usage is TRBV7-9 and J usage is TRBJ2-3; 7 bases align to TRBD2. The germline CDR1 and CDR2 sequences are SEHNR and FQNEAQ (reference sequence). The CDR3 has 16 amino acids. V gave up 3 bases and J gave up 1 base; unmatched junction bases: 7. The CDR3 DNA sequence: TGTGCCAGCAGCTTTGGGATAGCGGGTGGCACAGATACGCAGTATTTT. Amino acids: CASSFGIAGGTDTQYF.

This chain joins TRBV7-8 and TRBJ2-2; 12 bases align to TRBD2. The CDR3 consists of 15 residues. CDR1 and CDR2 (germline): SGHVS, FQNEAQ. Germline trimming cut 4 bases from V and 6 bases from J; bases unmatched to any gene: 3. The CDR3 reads CASSSTSGGSGELFF. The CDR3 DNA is TGTGCCAGCAGCTCGACTAGCGGGGGATCCGGGGAGCTGTTTTTT.

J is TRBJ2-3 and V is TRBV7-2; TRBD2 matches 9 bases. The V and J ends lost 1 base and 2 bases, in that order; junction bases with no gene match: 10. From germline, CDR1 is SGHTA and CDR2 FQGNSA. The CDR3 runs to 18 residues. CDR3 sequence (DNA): TGTGCCAGCAGCTTAGGGGCTCGGCGGGGGGGTATCACAGATACGCAGTATTTT. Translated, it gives CASSLGARRGGITDTQYF.